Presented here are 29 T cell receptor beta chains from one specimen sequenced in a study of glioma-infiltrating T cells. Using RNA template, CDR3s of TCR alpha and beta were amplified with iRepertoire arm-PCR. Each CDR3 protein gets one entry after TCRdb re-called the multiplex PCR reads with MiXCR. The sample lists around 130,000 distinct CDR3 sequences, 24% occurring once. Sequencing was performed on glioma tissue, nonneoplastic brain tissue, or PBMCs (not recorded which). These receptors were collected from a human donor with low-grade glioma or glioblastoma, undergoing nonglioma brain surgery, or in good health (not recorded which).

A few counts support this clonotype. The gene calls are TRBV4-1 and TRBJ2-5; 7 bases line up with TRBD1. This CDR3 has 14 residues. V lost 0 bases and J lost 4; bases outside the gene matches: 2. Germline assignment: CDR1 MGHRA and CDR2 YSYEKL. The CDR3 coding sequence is TGCGCCAGCAGCCAAGAGGGACAGAGAGAGACCCAGTACTTC. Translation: CASSQEGQRETQYF.

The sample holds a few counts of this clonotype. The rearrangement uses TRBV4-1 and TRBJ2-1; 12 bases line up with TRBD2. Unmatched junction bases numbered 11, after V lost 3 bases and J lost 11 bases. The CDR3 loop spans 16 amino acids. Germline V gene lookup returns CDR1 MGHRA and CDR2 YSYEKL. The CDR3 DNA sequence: TGCGCCAGCAGCCAGTCCGCGACTAGCGGGGGACCTCAGCAGTTCTTC. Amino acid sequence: CASSQSATSGGPQQFF.

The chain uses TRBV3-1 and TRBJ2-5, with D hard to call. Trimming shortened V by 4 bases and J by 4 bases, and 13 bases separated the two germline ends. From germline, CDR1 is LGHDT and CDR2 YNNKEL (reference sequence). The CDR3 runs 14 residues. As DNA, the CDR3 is TGTGCCAGCAGCCTTACCGGGCTTCTAGAGACCCAGTACTTC. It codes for CASSLTGLLETQYF.

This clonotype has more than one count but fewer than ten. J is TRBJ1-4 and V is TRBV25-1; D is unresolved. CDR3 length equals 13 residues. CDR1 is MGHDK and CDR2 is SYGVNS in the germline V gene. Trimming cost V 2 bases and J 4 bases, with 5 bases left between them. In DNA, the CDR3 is TGTGCCAGCAGTGAACTGGTTAATGAAAAACTGTTTTTT. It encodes CASSELVNEKLFF.

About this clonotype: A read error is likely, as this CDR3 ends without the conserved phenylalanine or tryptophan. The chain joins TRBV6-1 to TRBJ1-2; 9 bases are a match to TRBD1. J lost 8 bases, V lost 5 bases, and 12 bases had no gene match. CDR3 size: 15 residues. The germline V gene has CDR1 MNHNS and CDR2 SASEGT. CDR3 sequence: CASSNAGQGIHGYTL. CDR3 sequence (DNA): TGTGCCAGCAGTAACGCGGGACAGGGCATTCACGGCTACACCCTC.

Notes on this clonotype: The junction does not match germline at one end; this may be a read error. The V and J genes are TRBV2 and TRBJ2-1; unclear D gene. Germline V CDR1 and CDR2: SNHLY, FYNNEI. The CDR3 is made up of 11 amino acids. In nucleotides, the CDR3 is TGTGCCATCCCTATATACAATAAGCAGTTCTTC. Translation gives CAIPIYNKQFF. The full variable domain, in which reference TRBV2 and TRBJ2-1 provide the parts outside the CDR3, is EPEVTQTPSHQVTQMGQEVILRCVPISNHLYFYWYRQILGQKVEFLVSFYNNEISEKSEIFDDQFSVERPDGSNFTLKIRSTKLEDSAMYFCAIPIYNKQFFGPGTRLTVL.

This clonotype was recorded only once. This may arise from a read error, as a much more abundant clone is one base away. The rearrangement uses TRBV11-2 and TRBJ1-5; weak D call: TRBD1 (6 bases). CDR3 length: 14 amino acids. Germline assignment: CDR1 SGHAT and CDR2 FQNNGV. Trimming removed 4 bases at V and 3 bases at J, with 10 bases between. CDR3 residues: CASSSRQANQPQHF. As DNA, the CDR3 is TGTGCCAGCAGCTCACGACAGGCCAATCAGCCCCAGCATTTT.

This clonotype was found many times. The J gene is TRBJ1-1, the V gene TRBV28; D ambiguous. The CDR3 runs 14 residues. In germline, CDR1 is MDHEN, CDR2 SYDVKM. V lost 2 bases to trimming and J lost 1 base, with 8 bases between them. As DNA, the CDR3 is TGTGCCAGCAGTTTACTGACCTCGAACACTGAAGCTTTCTTT. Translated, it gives CASSLLTSNTEAFF. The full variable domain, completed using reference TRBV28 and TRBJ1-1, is DVKVTQSSRYLVKRTGEKVFLECVQDMDHENMFWYRQDPGLGLRLIYFSYDVKMKEKGDIPEGYSVSREKKERFSLILESASTNQTSMYLCASSLLTSNTEAFFGQGTRLTVV.

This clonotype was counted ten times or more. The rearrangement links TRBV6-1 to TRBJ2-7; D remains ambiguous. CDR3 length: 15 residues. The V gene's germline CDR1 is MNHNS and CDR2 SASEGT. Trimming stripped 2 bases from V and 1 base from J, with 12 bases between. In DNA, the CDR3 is TGTGCCAGCAGTGAAATAGGGCTGCGTTCCTACGAGCAGTACGTC. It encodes CASSEIGLRSYEQYV.

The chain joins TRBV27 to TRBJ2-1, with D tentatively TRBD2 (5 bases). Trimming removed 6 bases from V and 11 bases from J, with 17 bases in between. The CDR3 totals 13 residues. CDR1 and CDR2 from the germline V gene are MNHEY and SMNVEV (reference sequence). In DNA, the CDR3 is TGTGCCAGCAGCGTAATATGGGGAGCTAAGCAGTTCTTC. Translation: CASSVIWGAKQFF.

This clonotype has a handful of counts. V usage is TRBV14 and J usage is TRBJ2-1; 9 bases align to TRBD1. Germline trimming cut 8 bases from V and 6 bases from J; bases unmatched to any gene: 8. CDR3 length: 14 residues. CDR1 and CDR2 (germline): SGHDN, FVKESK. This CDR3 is CASSRGTGINEQFF. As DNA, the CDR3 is TGTGCCAGCTCACGGGGGACAGGGATCAATGAGCAGTTCTTC. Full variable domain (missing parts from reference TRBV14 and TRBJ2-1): EAGVTQFPSHSVIEKGQTVTLRCDPISGHDNLYWYRRVMGKEIKFLLHFVKESKQDESGMPNNRFLAERTGGTYSTLKVQPAELEDSGVYFCASSRGTGINEQFFGPGTRLTVL.

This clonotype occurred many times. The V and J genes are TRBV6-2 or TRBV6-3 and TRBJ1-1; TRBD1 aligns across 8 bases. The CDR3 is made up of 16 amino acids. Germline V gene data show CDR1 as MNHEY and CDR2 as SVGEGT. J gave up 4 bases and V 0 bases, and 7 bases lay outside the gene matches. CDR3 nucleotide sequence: TGTGCCAGCAGTTACTCGAACGCTCAGGGGGCCACTGAAGCTTTCTTT. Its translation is CASSYSNAQGATEAFF.

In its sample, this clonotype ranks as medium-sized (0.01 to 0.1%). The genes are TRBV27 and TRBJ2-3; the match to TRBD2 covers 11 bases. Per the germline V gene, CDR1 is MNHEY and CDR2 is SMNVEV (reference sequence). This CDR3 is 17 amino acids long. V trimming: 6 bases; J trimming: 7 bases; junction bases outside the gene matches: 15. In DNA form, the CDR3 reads TGTGCCAGCAGAACCGCACCCGGACTAGCGGGTGCCTATACGCAGTATTTT. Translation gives CASRTAPGLAGAYTQYF.

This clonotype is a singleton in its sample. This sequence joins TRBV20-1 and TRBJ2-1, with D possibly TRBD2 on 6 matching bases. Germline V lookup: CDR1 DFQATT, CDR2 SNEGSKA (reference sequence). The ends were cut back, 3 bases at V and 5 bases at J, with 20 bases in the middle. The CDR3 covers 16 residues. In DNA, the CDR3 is TGCAGTGCTAGGATCGGGGGAACACCCTACAACAATGAGCAGTTCTTC. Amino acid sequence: CSARIGGTPYNNEQFF.

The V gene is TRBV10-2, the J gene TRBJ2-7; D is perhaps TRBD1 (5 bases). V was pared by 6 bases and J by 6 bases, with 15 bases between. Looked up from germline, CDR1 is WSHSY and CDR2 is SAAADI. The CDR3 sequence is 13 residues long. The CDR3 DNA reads TGCGCCAGCAGGGAAAACACAGGCGCCGAGCAGTACGTC. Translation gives CASRENTGAEQYV.

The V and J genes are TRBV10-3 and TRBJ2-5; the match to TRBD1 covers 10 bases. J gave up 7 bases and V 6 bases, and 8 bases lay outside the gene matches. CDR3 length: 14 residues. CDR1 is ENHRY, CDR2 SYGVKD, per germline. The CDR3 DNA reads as TGTGCCATCAGCCCACAGGGACAGGGGCCGACCCAGTACTTC. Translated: CAISPQGQGPTQYF.

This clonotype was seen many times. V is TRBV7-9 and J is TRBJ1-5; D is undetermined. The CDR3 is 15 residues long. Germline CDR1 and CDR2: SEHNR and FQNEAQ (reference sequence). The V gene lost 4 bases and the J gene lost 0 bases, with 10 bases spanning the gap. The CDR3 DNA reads TGTGCCAGCAGCTCCCGCGCGGATAGCAATCAGCCCCAGCATTTT. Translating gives CASSSRADSNQPQHF.

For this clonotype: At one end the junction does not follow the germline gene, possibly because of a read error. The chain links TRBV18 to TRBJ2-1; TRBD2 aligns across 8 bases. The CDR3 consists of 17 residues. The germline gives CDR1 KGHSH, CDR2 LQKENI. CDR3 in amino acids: CASSPQGLATSYNEKFF. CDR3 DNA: TGTGCCAGCTCACCACAAGGACTAGCCACCTCCTACAATGAGAAGTTCTTC.

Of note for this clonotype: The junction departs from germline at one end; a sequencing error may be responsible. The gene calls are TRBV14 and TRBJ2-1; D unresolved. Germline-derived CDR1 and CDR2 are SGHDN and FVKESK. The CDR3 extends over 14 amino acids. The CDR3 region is CASLPQLGYNEKFF. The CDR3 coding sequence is TGTGCCAGCCTTCCCCAACTGGGCTACAATGAGAAGTTCTTC.

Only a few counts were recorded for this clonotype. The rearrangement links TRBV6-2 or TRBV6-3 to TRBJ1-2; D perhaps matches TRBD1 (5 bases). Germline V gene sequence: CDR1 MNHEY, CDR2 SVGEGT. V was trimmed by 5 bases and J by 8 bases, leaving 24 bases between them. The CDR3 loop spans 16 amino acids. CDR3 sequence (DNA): TGTGCCAGCAGTCCTCCGGGACGGGGAATAGTTTGGGGCTACACCTTC. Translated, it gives CASSPPGRGIVWGYTF.

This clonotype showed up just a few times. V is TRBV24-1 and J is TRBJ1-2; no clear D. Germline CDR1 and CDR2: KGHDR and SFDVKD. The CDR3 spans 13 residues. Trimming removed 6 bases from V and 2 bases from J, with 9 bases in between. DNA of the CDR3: TGTGCCACCAGTCACGGTTGGAACTATGGCTACACCTTC. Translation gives CATSHGWNYGYTF.

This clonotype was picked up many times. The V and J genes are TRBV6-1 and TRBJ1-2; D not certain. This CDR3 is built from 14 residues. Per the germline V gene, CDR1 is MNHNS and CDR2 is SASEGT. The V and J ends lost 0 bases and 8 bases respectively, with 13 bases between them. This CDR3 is CASSEAQATGGYTF. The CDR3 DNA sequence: TGTGCCAGCAGTGAAGCGCAGGCTACTGGAGGCTACACCTTC.

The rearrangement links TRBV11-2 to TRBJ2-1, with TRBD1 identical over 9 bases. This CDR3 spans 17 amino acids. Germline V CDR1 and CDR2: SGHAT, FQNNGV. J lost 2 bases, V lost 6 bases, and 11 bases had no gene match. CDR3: CASSMTDRGEPYNEQFF. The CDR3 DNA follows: TGTGCCAGCAGTATGACGGACAGGGGCGAGCCCTACAATGAGCAGTTCTTC. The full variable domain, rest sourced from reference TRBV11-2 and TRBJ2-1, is EAGVAQSPRYKIIEKRQSVAFWCNPISGHATLYWYQQILGQGPKLLIQFQNNGVVDDSQLPKDRFSAERLKGVDSTLKIQPAKLEDSAVYLCASSMTDRGEPYNEQFFGPGTRLTVL.

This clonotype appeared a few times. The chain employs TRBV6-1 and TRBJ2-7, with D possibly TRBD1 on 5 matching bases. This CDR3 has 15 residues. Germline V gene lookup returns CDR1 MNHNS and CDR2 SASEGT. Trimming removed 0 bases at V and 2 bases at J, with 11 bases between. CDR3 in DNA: TGTGCCAGCAGTGAAGCTTATGACAGACCCTACGAGCAGTACGTC. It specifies CASSEAYDRPYEQYV.

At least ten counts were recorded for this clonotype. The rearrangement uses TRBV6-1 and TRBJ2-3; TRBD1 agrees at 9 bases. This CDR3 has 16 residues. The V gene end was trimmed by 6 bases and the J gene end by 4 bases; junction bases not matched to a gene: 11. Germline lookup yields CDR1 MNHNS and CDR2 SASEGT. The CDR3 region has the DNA TGTGCCAGCAGCCCTAACAGGGGGCGCAGGGCAGATACGCAGTATTTT. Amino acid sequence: CASSPNRGRRADTQYF.

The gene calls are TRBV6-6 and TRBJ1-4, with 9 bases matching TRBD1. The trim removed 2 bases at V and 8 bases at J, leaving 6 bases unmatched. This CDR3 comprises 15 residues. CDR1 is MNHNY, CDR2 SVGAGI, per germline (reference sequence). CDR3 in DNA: TGTGCCAGCAGTTACCTGGGACAGGGTCTCGAAAAACTGTTTTTT. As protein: CASSYLGQGLEKLFF.

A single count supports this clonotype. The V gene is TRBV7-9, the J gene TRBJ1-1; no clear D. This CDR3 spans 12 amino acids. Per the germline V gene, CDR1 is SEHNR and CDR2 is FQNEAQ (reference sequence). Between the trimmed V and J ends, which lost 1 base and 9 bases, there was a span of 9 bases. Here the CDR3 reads CASSLDGIKAFF. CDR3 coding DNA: TGTGCCAGCAGCTTAGACGGTATTAAAGCTTTCTTT.

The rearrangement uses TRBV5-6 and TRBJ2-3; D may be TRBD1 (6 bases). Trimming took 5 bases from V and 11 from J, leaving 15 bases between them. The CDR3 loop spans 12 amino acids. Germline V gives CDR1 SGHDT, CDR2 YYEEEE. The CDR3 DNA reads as TGTGCCAGCAGTCCAGGGGCTTTCCTGCAGTATTTT. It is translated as CASSPGAFLQYF.

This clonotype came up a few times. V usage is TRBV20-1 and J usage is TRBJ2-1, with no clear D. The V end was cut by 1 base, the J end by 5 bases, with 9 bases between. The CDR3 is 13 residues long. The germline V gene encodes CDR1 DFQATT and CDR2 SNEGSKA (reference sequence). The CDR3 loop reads CSARGVGDNEQFF. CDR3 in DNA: TGCAGTGCTAGAGGTGTTGGAGACAATGAGCAGTTCTTC.